These T cell receptor beta chains were read from a single sample in a study of blood T cell repertoires in COVID-19. Assay used: immunoSEQ multiplex PCR; TCRdb lists only in-frame clones, some missing. The sample shows 190,000 or so clones, about 87% of them seen only once. Input material: PBMCs or T cells enriched from blood (not recorded which). The receptors here all came from a man aged 18 to 30 with acute COVID-19. Each CDR3 is given with its conserved first and last residue. The D gene is left open where the match is weak. Clone size, where shown, is once, few, many, or a class for clones that have expanded.

CDR3aa: CASSQDGGAAPYTF
CDR3nt: TGTGCCAGCAGCCAAGATGGGGGGGCCGCCCCCTATACCTTC
v_gene: TRBV3-1/TRBV3-2
abundance: once
d_gene: NA
j_gene: TRBJ1-2

CDR3aa: CASRGARGEGANVLTF
CDR3nt: TGTGCCAGCAGGGGGGCCCGAGGTGAGGGGGCCAACGTCCTGACTTTC
v_gene: TRBV7-2
abundance: NA
d_gene: NA
j_gene: TRBJ2-6

CDR3aa: CASSRDTGIQYF
CDR3nt: TGTGCCAGCAGTCGGGACACAGGGATTCAGTACTTC
v_gene: TRBV6-5
abundance: NA
d_gene: NA
j_gene: TRBJ2-4

CDR3aa: CASSPRDRAVVWGYTF
CDR3nt: TGTGCCAGCAGCCCACGGGACAGGGCCGTTGTATGGGGCTACACCTTC
v_gene: TRBV9
abundance: NA
d_gene: TRBD1
j_gene: TRBJ1-2

CDR3aa: CASSPWTGDNSPLHF
CDR3nt: TGTGCCAGCAGTCCCTGGACAGGGGACAATTCACCCCTCCACTTT
v_gene: TRBV5-5
abundance: NA
d_gene: TRBD1
j_gene: TRBJ1-6

CDR3aa: CASSPDSGGSPLHF
CDR3nt: TGTGCCAGCAGCCCGGACTCGGGAGGCTCACCCCTCCACTTT
v_gene: TRBV7-2
abundance: NA
d_gene: NA
j_gene: TRBJ1-6

CDR3aa: CASSQDDWGGREGLLAGELFF
CDR3nt: TGCGCCAGCAGCCAAGACGATTGGGGGGGGCGGGAGGGCCTATTGGCCGGGGAGCTGTTTTTT
v_gene: TRBV4-3
abundance: NA
d_gene: TRBD2
j_gene: TRBJ2-2

CDR3aa: CASQDLTGEETQYF
CDR3nt: TGTGCCAGCCAGGACCTCACAGGAGAAGAGACCCAGTACTTC
v_gene: TRBV28
abundance: NA
d_gene: NA
j_gene: TRBJ2-5

CDR3aa: CASSLGGRGLYEQYF
CDR3nt: TGTGCCAGCAGCTTGGGGGGCAGGGGACTATACGAGCAGTACTTC
v_gene: TRBV5-6
abundance: few
d_gene: NA
j_gene: TRBJ2-7

CDR3aa: CSVEERGGYTF
CDR3nt: TGCAGCGTTGAAGAGCGAGGCGGCTACACCTTC
v_gene: TRBV29-1
abundance: NA
d_gene: NA
j_gene: TRBJ1-2

CDR3aa: CASSLWGGTGTTGELFF
CDR3nt: TGTGCCAGCAGTTTATGGGGAGGGACAGGGACCACCGGGGAGCTGTTTTTT
v_gene: TRBV28
abundance: NA
d_gene: TRBD1
j_gene: TRBJ2-2

CDR3aa: CATSALRQGNTGELFF
CDR3nt: TGTGCCACCAGTGCGCTAAGACAGGGGAACACCGGGGAGCTGTTTTTT
v_gene: TRBV24-1
abundance: few
d_gene: TRBD1
j_gene: TRBJ2-2